This TCR beta chain was obtained from a study of Ad26.COV2.S vaccination and SARS-CoV-2 variants. Whole-study context: Among those in the COV1001 Ad26.COV2.S trial arm was the donor.

Only in-frame clones appear in the TCRdb table, and some are missing; sequencing was by immunoSEQ multiplex PCR. The sample has around 450,000 clones, roughly 90% seen once; the top ten hold over 9%. The V gene's germline CDR1 is LNHNV and CDR2 YYDKDF (reference sequence). The CDR3 is 14 residues long. V shed 6 bases and J shed 6 bases, with 15 bases lying between them. The sample's treatment: around 19 received Ad26.COV2.S at low or high dose, single or two shots; about 5 received placebo; per-sample allocation not given. It was on day 63 after the first vaccine or placebo injection that samples were taken. The shot given was an Ad26 vector that makes Wuhan-strain SARS-CoV-2 spike. There are many counts of this clone.

The genes are TRBV15 and TRBJ2-1; the D gene is possibly TRBD2 (7 bases). The TCR originated in a person aged 18 to 65 who received the Ad26.COV2.S COVID-19 vaccine or a placebo. Source: peripheral blood, taken in a trial of Ad26.COV2.S vaccine versus placebo. Written as DNA, the CDR3 is TGTGCCACCAGTGGTGGGAGGGGGGCCAATGAGCAGTTCTTC. Protein sequence: CATSGGRGANEQFF.